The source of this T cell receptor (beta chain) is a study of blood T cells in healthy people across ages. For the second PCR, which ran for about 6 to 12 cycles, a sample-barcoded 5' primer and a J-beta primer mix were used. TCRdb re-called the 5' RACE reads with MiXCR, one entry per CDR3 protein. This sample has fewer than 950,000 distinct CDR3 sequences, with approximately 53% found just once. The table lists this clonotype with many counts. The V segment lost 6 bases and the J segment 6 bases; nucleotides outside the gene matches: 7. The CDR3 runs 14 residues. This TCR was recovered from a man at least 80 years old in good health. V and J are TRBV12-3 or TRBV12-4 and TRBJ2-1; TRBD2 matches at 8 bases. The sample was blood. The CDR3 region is CASSPATSANEQFF. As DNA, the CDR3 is TGTGCCAGCAGCCCAGCGACTAGCGCCAATGAGCAGTTCTTC.